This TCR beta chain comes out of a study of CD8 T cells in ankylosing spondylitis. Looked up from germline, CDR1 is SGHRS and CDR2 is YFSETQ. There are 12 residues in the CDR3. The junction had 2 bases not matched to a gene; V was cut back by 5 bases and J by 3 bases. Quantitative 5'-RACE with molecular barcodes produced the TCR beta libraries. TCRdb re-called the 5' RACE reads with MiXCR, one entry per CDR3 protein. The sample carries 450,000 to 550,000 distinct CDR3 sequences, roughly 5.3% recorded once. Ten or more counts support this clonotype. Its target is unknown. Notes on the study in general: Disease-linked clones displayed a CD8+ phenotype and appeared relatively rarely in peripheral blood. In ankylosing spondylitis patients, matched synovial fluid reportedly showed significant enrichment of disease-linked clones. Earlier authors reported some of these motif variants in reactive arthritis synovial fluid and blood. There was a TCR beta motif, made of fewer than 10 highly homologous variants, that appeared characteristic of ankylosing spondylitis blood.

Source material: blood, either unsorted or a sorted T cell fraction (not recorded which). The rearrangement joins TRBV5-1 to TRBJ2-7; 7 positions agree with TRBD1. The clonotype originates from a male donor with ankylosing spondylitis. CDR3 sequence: CASSQGVYEQYF. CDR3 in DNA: TGCGCCAGCAGTCAGGGGGTCTACGAGCAGTACTTC. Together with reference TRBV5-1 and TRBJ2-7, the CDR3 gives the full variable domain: KAGVTQTPRYLIKTRGQQVTLSCSPISGHRSVSWYQQTPGQGLQFLFEYFSETQRNKGNFPGRFSGRQFSNSRSEMNVSTLELGDSALYLCASSQGVYEQYFGPGTRLTVT.